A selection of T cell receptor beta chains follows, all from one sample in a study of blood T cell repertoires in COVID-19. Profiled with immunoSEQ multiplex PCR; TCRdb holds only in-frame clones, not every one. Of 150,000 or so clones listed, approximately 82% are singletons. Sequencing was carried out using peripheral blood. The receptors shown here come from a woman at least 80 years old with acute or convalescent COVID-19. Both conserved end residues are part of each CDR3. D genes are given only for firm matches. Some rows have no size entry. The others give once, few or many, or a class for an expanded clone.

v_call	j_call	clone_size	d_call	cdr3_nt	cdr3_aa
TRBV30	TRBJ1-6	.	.	TGTGCCTGGACATCCAGGAATTCACCCCTCCACTTT	CAWTSRNSPLHF
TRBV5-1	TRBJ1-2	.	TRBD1	TGCGCCAGCAGCACCTCGACAGGGGGTGAGGGCTACACCTTC	CASSTSTGGEGYTF
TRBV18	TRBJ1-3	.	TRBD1	TGTGCCAGCTCATTCGGCATCGGGACAGCTGGAAACACCATATATTTT	CASSFGIGTAGNTIYF
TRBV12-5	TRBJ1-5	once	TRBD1	TGTGCTAGTGGTGCGGGACAGGGTAATCAGCCCCAGCATTTT	CASGAGQGNQPQHF
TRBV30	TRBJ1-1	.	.	TGTGCCTGGAGTGTGGGCGGGAATATGGCTGAAGCTTTCTTT	CAWSVGGNMAEAFF
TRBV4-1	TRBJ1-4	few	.	TGCGCCAGCAGCCAAGTTCAGGGGCGCCTCGATGAAAAACTGTTTTTT	CASSQVQGRLDEKLFF
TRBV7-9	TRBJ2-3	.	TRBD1	TGTGCCAGCAGCCCCGGACAGGGCCTTGGAGCAGGGAGAGATACGCAGTATTTT	CASSPGQGLGAGRDTQYF
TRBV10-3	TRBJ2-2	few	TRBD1	TGTGCCATCAGCCGGGACAGGGATACCGGGGAGCTGTTTTTT	CAISRDRDTGELFF
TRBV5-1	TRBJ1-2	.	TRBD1	TGCGCCAGCAGTTTCATTCCGGGACAGGGGTCCGGCTACACCTTC	CASSFIPGQGSGYTF
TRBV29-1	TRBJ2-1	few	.	TGCAGCGTTGATCCGCCGTGGGGCGAGCAGTTCTTC	CSVDPPWGEQFF
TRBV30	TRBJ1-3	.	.	TGTGCCTGGAGCAGTCAATCTGGAAACACCATATATTTT	CAWSSQSGNTIYF
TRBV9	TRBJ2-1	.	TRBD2	TGTGCCAGCAGCGTAGGCGGGAGTGGGACCTACAATGAGCAGTTCTTC	CASSVGGSGTYNEQFF
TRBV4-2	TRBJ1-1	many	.	TGTGCCAGCAGCCACACTGAGAACACTGAAGCTTTCTTT	CASSHTENTEAFF
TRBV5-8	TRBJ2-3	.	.	TGTGCCAGCAGCCTGGGCCGGGTCACGCAGTATTTT	CASSLGRVTQYF
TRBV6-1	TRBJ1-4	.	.	TGTGCCAGCAGTGTCAAAGAGGGAACTGATAATGAAAAACTGTTTTTT	CASSVKEGTDNEKLFF
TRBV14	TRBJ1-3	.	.	TGTGCCAGCAGCCAGTTCTCCTCTGGAAACACCATATATTTT	CASSQFSSGNTIYF
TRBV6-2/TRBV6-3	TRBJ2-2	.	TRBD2	TGTGCCAGCAGTTACGTCGGGAGGGGTAGCACCGGGGAGCTGTTTTTT	CASSYVGRGSTGELFF
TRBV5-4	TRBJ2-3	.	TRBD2	TGTGCCAGCAGCTCCCCGACTAGCGGGAGGGGAATAGATACGCAGTATTTT	CASSSPTSGRGIDTQYF
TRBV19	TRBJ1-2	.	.	TGTGCCAGTAGTTCCCTCTACTATGGCTACACCTTC	CASSSLYYGYTF
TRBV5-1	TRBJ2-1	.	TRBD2	TGCGCCAGCAGCTTGAATGCGGGAGCGATCTCCTACAATGAGCAGTTCTTC	CASSLNAGAISYNEQFF
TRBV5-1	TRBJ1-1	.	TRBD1	TGCGCCAGCAGCTGGTCCCGGGACAGGGTCACTGAAGCTTTCTTT	CASSWSRDRVTEAFF
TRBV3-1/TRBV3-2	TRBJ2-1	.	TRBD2	TGTGCCAGCAGCCAGCTTTCCGGACTAGGGAATGAGCAGTTCTTC	CASSQLSGLGNEQFF
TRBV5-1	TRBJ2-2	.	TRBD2	TGCGCCAGCAGCTTAACTAGCGGGAGGAGGAACACCGGGGAGCTGTTTTTT	CASSLTSGRRNTGELFF
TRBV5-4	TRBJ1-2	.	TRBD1	TGTGCCAGCAGCCGACAGGGGGAGTATGGCTACACCTTC	CASSRQGEYGYTF
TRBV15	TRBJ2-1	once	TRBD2	TGTGCCACCAGCAGAATCCGGGCTAGCGGTCTAGACTCCTACAATGAGCAGTTCTTC	CATSRIRASGLDSYNEQFF
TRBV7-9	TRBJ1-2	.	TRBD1	TGTGCCAGCAGCCCCCGACAGGGAAACTATGGCTACACCTTC	CASSPRQGNYGYTF
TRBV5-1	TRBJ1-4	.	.	TGCGCCAGCAGCCTCAACAGTGCAACTAATGAAAAACTGTTTTTT	CASSLNSATNEKLFF
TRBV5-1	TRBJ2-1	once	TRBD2	TGCGCCAGCAGCTGGTTAGCGGGAGGCTCATATGAGCAGTTCTTC	CASSWLAGGSYEQFF
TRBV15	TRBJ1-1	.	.	TGTGCCACCAGCCGGCAGGCGAACACTGAAGCTTTCTTT	CATSRQANTEAFF
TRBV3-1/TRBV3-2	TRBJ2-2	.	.	TGTGCCAGCAGCCCGTCCAGGGCTGTGGAGCTGTTTTTT	CASSPSRAVELFF
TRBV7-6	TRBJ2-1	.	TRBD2	TGTGCCAGCAGCTTACGGTTACTAGCGGGAGGGGGATCGACCAGTGAGCAGTTCTTC	CASSLRLLAGGGSTSEQFF
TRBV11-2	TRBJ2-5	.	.	TGTGCCAGCAGCCCCCAGGGAGAGACCCAGTACTTC	CASSPQGETQYF
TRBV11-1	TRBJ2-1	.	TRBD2	TGTGCCAGCAGCTTACGGGACTATGTGAATGAGCAGTTCTTC	CASSLRDYVNEQFF
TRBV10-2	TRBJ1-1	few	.	TGCGCCAGCAGTGACCCGGGAAGAACCCTGAACACTGAAGCTTTCTTT	CASSDPGRTLNTEAFF
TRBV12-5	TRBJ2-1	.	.	TGTGCTAGTGGAGACCGGGAGCTTCTGTCCAATGAGCAGTTCTTC	CASGDRELLSNEQFF
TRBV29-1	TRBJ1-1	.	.	TGCAGCGTTGAAGGAGGTCCCCTTAACACTGAAGCTTTCTTT	CSVEGGPLNTEAFF
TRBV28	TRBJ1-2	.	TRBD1	TGTGCCAGCAGTGGCGACAGGGGGGCGTATGGCTACACCTTC	CASSGDRGAYGYTF
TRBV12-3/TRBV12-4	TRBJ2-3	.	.	TGTGCCAGCAGTTACTACCCAGATACGCAGTATTTT	CASSYYPDTQYF
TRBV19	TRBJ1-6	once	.	TGTGCCAGTAGTCGAGGATTCTCCTCGGGTTCACCCCTCCACTTT	CASSRGFSSGSPLHF
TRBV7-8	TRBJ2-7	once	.	TGTGCCAGCAGCTTCCCGGGAGTGGGGGAGCAGTACTTC	CASSFPGVGEQYF